This TCR beta chain was observed in a study of vaccination and CD4 T cells after COVID-19. Study summary: The post-COVID sampling time was a median 101 days after diagnosis, ranging from 35 to 161.

The Oncomine TCR Beta short-read assay sequenced DNA from cultured CD4+ T cells. Each CDR3 protein is one row after TCRdb ran MiXCR on the PCR reads. This table has about 20,000 distinct CDR3 sequences, nearly 50% appearing once. V shed 3 bases and J shed 8 bases, with 10 bases lying between them. Germline V gene lookup returns CDR1 DFQATT and CDR2 SNEGSKA (reference sequence). This CDR3 spans 11 amino acids. Regarding this clonotype: What it binds is not known.

Indicated treatment: roughly 11-day PBMC culture with coronavirus spike peptide pools or control peptides (ViraFEST assay). The sample consisted of CD4+ T cells from blood, cultured in vitro. This TCR came from a human donor who had recovered from COVID-19. The chain is built from TRBV20-1 and TRBJ1-2; D is unresolved. The CDR3 sequence is CSASPGGGYTF. For the CDR3, the DNA is TGCAGTGCTAGTCCAGGCGGGGGCTACACCTTC.